The 12 T cell receptor beta chains below all came from one sample that was sequenced in a study of blood T cells in healthy people across ages. A second PCR, run for about 6 to 12 cycles, used a sample-barcoded 5' primer plus a J-beta primer mix. TCRdb itself ran the 5' RACE reads through MiXCR, one entry per CDR3 protein. The table shows fewer than 600,000 distinct CDR3 sequences, with roughly a quarter occurring only once. A further study also used this sample, focusing on T cells of mothers and their children.

Specimen: blood. These receptors were taken from a boy aged 2 to 9 in good health.

This clonotype occurred a few times. The chain links TRBV7-9 to TRBJ2-5; 8 bases map to TRBD2. J lost 3 bases, V lost 5 bases, and 11 bases had no gene match. In germline, CDR1 is SEHNR, CDR2 FQNEAQ (reference sequence). There are 16 residues in the CDR3. The CDR3 is CASSPRSGGLKETQYF. DNA of the CDR3: TGTGCCAGCAGCCCCCGGTCGGGGGGGCTTAAAGAGACCCAGTACTTC.

The gene calls are TRBV6-6 and TRBJ2-7; D gene uncertain. CDR1 and CDR2 from the germline V gene are MNHNY and SVGAGI (reference sequence). With 0 bases removed from V and 5 bases from J, the gap between germline ends came to 5 bases. The CDR3 totals 12 residues. As DNA, the CDR3 is TGTGCCAGCAGTTACTCGATCCACGAGCAGTACTTC. This translates into CASSYSIHEQYF.

This clonotype has just a few counts. This chain uses TRBV29-1 with TRBJ2-7; TRBD1 aligns across 9 bases. Germline V gives CDR1 SQVTM, CDR2 ANQGSEA. V trimming: 5 bases; J trimming: 4 bases; junction bases outside the gene matches: 6. This CDR3 is 13 amino acids long. The CDR3 DNA reads TGCAGCGTTCGACAGGGGGTGTCGTACGAGCAGTACTTC. Residues: CSVRQGVSYEQYF.

The chain joins TRBV6-6 to TRBJ2-4; D possibly corresponds to TRBD1 (6 bases). The CDR3 is 14 amino acids. CDR1 is MNHNY, CDR2 SVGAGI, per germline (reference sequence). V lost 6 bases and J 1 base, leaving 10 bases between the germline ends. CDR3 region: CASRNREAKNIQYF. Written as DNA, the CDR3 is TGTGCCAGCAGGAACAGGGAGGCCAAAAACATTCAGTACTTC.

CDR3 sequence (DNA): TGTGCCAGCAGTTACGGGTTACAGGGAGACACTGAAGCTTTCTTT. As protein: CASSYGLQGDTEAFF. The chain is built from TRBV6-5 and TRBJ1-1; a weak D match, TRBD1 (6 bases). This CDR3 is 15 amino acids long. Per germline, CDR1 MNHEY and CDR2 SVGAGI. Trimming cost V 2 bases and J 3 bases, with 13 bases left between them.

Only a few counts were recorded for this clonotype. The rearrangement uses TRBV12-5 and TRBJ2-5, with D hard to call. The germline gives CDR1 LGHNT, CDR2 FRNRAP. This CDR3 is 15 amino acids long. The V end was cut by 1 base, the J end by 5 bases, with 14 bases between. The DNA of the CDR3 is TGTGCTAGTGGTTTGGGTACCGTCACCGGGGAGACCCAGTACTTC. Translating it yields CASGLGTVTGETQYF.

This clonotype has ten or more counts. Written as DNA, the CDR3 is TGTGCCATCAGTGAGTTAACAGGGGGCTCCTACGAGCAGTACTTC. It yields the protein CAISELTGGSYEQYF. This chain connects TRBV10-3 to TRBJ2-7; TRBD1 matches 8 bases. This CDR3 has 15 residues. In germline, CDR1 is ENHRY, CDR2 SYGVKD. Trimming removed 1 base from V and 0 bases from J; junction bases left unmatched: 2.

The CDR3 sequence is CASSSGSNYSNQPQHF. Here the CDR3 DNA reads TGTGCCAGCAGCTCGGGCTCCAATTATAGCAATCAGCCCCAGCATTTT. The V gene is TRBV7-9, the J gene TRBJ1-5; no firm D call. V lost 4 bases, J lost 0 bases, and 13 bases lay in between. Germline CDR1 is SEHNR and CDR2 is FQNEAQ (reference sequence). This CDR3 is built from 16 residues.

In its sample, this clonotype was seen many times. This chain joins TRBV3-1 and TRBJ2-3, with 11 bases identical to TRBD2. Germline-derived CDR1 and CDR2 are LGHDT and YNNKEL (reference sequence). Trimming at V came to 5 bases and at J to 3 bases, leaving 1 base not matched to a gene. This CDR3 is 14 amino acids long. The DNA of the CDR3 is TGTGCCAGCAGCACTAGCGGGGGAACAGATACGCAGTATTTT. Amino acids: CASSTSGGTDTQYF.

This clonotype occurred a few times. The genes are TRBV9 and TRBJ2-7; 7 positions agree with TRBD2. CDR1 is SGDLS and CDR2 is YYNGEE in the germline V gene. V was clipped by 6 bases and J by 9 bases; unmatched bases: 12. The CDR3 consists of 13 residues. CDR3 nucleotides: TGTGCCAGCAATAATCCGGGGGGTTCTGTGCAGTACTTC. This sequence encodes CASNNPGGSVQYF.

The V gene is TRBV7-6, the J gene TRBJ1-4; D is unclear. Germline V gene sequence: CDR1 SGHVS, CDR2 FNYEAQ. The CDR3 has 13 residues. Trimming stripped 3 bases from V and 5 bases from J, with 7 bases between. CDR3 amino acids: CASSFGLNEKLFF. The CDR3 DNA sequence: TGTGCCAGCAGCTTTGGCCTCAATGAAAAACTGTTTTTT. The full variable domain, its missing parts supplied by reference TRBV7-6 and TRBJ1-4, is GAGVSQSPRYKVTKRGQDVALRCDPISGHVSLYWYRQALGQGPEFLTYFNYEAQQDKSGLPNDRFSAERPEGSISTLTIQRTEQRDSAMYRCASSFGLNEKLFFGSGTQLSVL.

The table lists this clonotype with a few counts. A read error may produce the germline difference seen at one junction end. The chain employs TRBV29-1 and TRBJ2-3; 8 bases map to TRBD1. In germline, CDR1 is SQVTM, CDR2 ANQGSEA. The CDR3 is 14 amino acids. The CDR3 region is CSVEGQGLTDTQYF. CDR3 bases: TGCAGCGTGGAAGGACAGGGCCTCACAGATACGCAGTATTTT.